There are many counts of the clone carrying this T cell receptor beta chain. Its antigen remains unknown. This specimen comes from a study of quantifying T cell responses using KT2 cells. Across the study: RNA was reverse transcribed with TCR alpha and beta constant-region primers. Estimated efficiency of the T4 ligation step was above 8.5% under optimum conditions. Points from the study as a whole: KT2 sequence counts showed saturation when very many KT2 cells were spiked in.

The sample is PBMC spiked with counted cells of clone KT2. The cDNA 3' end received a ligated oligonucleotide with a UMI. First-round PCR used approximately 4 cycles and beta primers RC1.1 and RC1.2 covering TRBC1 and TRBC2. From the second PCR onward, TCR alpha and beta chains were processed separately. TCRdb re-analysed the UMI-ligation and nested PCR reads in MiXCR, keeping a single row per CDR3 protein. This sample has approximately 57,000 distinct CDR3 sequences; 10% to 15% occur once, and the top ten carry roughly 9.9%. The CDR3 runs to 15 residues. Trimming pared 1 base from V and 5 bases from J, leaving 11 bases between. Per germline, CDR1 SGHVS and CDR2 FQNEAQ.

The sequence was collected from a human donor. The sequenced sample consisted of PBMCs spiked with cells of the T cell clone KT2. The chain combines TRBV7-8 with TRBJ1-4; D unclear. The CDR3 region is CASSLVQSLNEKLFF. The CDR3, as DNA: TGTGCCAGCAGCTTAGTTCAGTCCCTCAATGAAAAACTGTTTTTT. The entire variable domain, with the rest obtained from reference TRBV7-8 and TRBJ1-4, is as follows: GAGVSQSPRYKVAKRGQDVALRCDPISGHVSLFWYQQALGQGPEFLTYFQNEAQLDKSGLPSDRFFAERPEGSVSTLKIQRTQQEDSAVYLCASSLVQSLNEKLFFGSGTQLSVL.